This entry describes one TCR beta chain. Its matching antigen is unknown. This CDR3 comprises 14 residues. V lost 6 bases, J lost 6 bases, and 21 bases lay in between. In germline, CDR1 is SQVTM, CDR2 ANQGSEA. This specimen comes from a study of glioma-infiltrating T cells. The study, taken as a whole, reports: Non-neoplastic patients had below-expected tissue-blood divergence, while all gliomas exceeded expectation.

TCR alpha and beta CDR3 regions were amplified from RNA using iRepertoire nested multiplex PCR. TCRdb fed the multiplex PCR reads into MiXCR, producing one record per CDR3 protein. The table records some 180,000 distinct CDR3 sequences, 32% of them present only once. The chain uses TRBV29-1 and TRBJ2-7; weak D call: TRBD1 (6 bases). The sample consisted of glioma tissue, nonneoplastic brain tissue, or PBMCs (not recorded which). This sequence was found in a human donor with low-grade glioma or glioblastoma, undergoing nonglioma brain surgery, or in good health (not recorded which). DNA of the CDR3: TGCAGCGTGCAAGTCCCAGGGGAAGGGCTCGAGCAGTACTTC. This sequence encodes CSVQVPGEGLEQYF.